The rows below give T cell receptor beta chains drawn from one sample of a study of blood T cell repertoires in COVID-19. Produced via immunoSEQ multiplex PCR; TCRdb's table is partial and in-frame only. The sample includes 210,000 or so clones, about four fifths seen only once; the top ten take 10% to 15%. The sample was peripheral blood. These receptors all stem from a woman in her forties with acute or convalescent COVID-19. Each CDR3 is given with its conserved first and last residue. A D gene is named only where the DNA matches it firmly. Clone size is shown for a subset of rows, as once, few, many or a class of expanded clone.

d_gene,abundance,v_gene,j_gene,CDR3aa,CDR3nt
NA,NA,TRBV7-6,TRBJ2-7,CASSTGEDLSGGEQYF,TGTGCCAGCAGCACGGGAGAGGACCTTAGTGGAGGAGAGCAGTACTTC
NA,NA,TRBV11-2,TRBJ1-1,CASSLVGGPNTEAFF,TGTGCCAGCAGCTTAGTTGGAGGGCCCAACACTGAAGCTTTCTTT
NA,NA,TRBV6-5,TRBJ1-2,CASTSGREGGGGYTF,TGTGCCAGCACTTCAGGACGGGAGGGAGGGGGAGGCTACACCTTC
NA,NA,TRBV5-4,TRBJ2-5,CATSPEPSQETQYF,TGTGCCACCAGCCCGGAGCCCTCTCAAGAGACCCAGTACTTC
NA,few,TRBV5-1,TRBJ1-2,CATATGDFTQVGTF,TGCGCCACCGCAACCGGGGACTTTACTCAAGTGGGCACCTTC
NA,NA,TRBV6-5,TRBJ1-2,CASSGPGGHGYTF,TGTGCCAGCAGCGGACCCGGGGGTCATGGCTACACCTTC
TRBD2,NA,TRBV14,TRBJ2-7,CASSPGEAGIRTYEQYF,TGTGCCAGCAGCCCTGGGGAAGCGGGAATTCGGACCTACGAGCAGTACTTC
NA,NA,TRBV7-2,TRBJ1-4,CASSLGTGTNEKLFF,TGTGCCAGCAGCTTAGGGACTGGGACAAATGAAAAACTGTTTTTT
TRBD1,once,TRBV30,TRBJ2-7,CAWLPGTGSYEQYF,TGTGCCTGGCTACCCGGGACAGGCTCCTACGAGCAGTACTTC
TRBD1,NA,TRBV2,TRBJ1-1,CASSRRDRGTGTEAFF,TGTGCCAGCAGTCGCCGGGACAGGGGGACTGGCACTGAAGCTTTCTTT
TRBD2,NA,TRBV7-6,TRBJ2-1,CASSRPLRGGASYNEQFF,TGTGCCAGCAGCCGACCCCTCCGGGGGGGGGCCTCCTACAATGAGCAGTTCTTC
NA,few,TRBV7-8,TRBJ2-5,CASSLIPSQGETQYF,TGTGCCAGCAGCTTAATACCCTCCCAGGGGGAGACCCAGTACTTC
TRBD2,NA,TRBV5-1,TRBJ2-1,CASRGLAGAYNEQFF,TGCGCCAGCAGGGGGCTAGCGGGGGCCTACAATGAGCAGTTCTTC